The 8 T cell receptor beta chains below come from one sample, sequenced in a study of shared clonotypes between healthy human individuals. TCRdb's copy holds only in-frame clones and misses some; the assay was immunoSEQ multiplex PCR. This table holds under 700,000 clones, 85% to 95% found once. Naivety among CD8 cells was defined by CD45RO negativity and positive CCR7 selection, thereby excluding terminally differentiated effector memory CD45RA+ cells. Sequencing used naive CD8+ T cells sorted from blood. All receptors derive from a woman in her 30s in good health.

V gene TRBV2 combines with J gene TRBJ1-2, with D possibly being TRBD1 (5 bases). Germline V CDR1 and CDR2: SNHLY, FYNNEI. V was cut by 7 bases and J by 8 bases, with 14 bases left in between. The CDR3 is made up of 12 amino acids. CDR3: CASKAPGTGYTF. For the CDR3, the DNA is TGTGCCAGCAAAGCCCCAGGGACGGGCTACACCTTC.

The chain combines TRBV18 with TRBJ2-7; D unclear. The CDR3 contains 15 residues. In germline, CDR1 is KGHSH, CDR2 LQKENI. V lost 0 bases, J lost 1 base, and 10 bases lay in between. As DNA, the CDR3 is TGTGCCAGCTCACCACCCGCAGGAAGGTCCTACGAGCAGTACTTC. It specifies CASSPPAGRSYEQYF.

V is TRBV7-2 and J is TRBJ2-1, with 9 nucleotides matching TRBD1. Trimming took 2 bases from V and 8 from J; bases not matched to a gene: 10. The CDR3 covers 16 residues. From germline, CDR1 is SGHTA and CDR2 FQGNSA. The CDR3 DNA follows: TGTGCCAGCAGCTTACAAGGGACAGGGTTTTTATATGAGCAGTTCTTC. This gives the protein CASSLQGTGFLYEQFF. The full variable domain, with the rest looked up from reference TRBV7-2 and TRBJ2-1, is GAGVSQSPSNKVTEKGKDVELRCDPISGHTALYWYRQSLGQGLEFLIYFQGNSAPDKSGLPSDRFSAERTGGSVSTLTIQRTQQEDSAVYLCASSLQGTGFLYEQFFGPGTRLTVL.

The V and J genes are TRBV27 and TRBJ2-5; 9 bases are a match to TRBD2. The germline V gene has CDR1 MNHEY and CDR2 SMNVEV (reference sequence). V shed 4 bases and J 3 bases; nucleotides not matched to a gene: 3. This CDR3 has 14 residues. DNA of the CDR3: TGTGCCAGCAGTTCAATAGCGGGAGAAGAGACCCAGTACTTC. Its protein product is CASSSIAGEETQYF.

The chain couples TRBV2 to TRBJ2-7; 8 bases fit TRBD2. The CDR3 consists of 16 residues. Germline V gives CDR1 SNHLY, CDR2 FYNNEI. After removal of 6 bases from V and 3 bases from J, the junction contained 13 bases not matched to a gene. In DNA, the CDR3 is TGTGCCAGCAGCCTACTCGCTAGCGGGTTACTCTACGAGCAGTACTTC. This codes for CASSLLASGLLYEQYF.

This clone was seen a single time. The chain is built from TRBV28 and TRBJ2-4; 10 bases are shared with TRBD1. Looked up from germline, CDR1 is MDHEN and CDR2 is SYDVKM. CDR3 length: 15 amino acids. V gave up 5 bases and J gave up 8 bases; unmatched junction bases: 9. CDR3 nucleotide sequence: TGTGCCAGCAGTCACCCCCGGGACAGGGGAGACATTCAGTACTTC. It is translated as CASSHPRDRGDIQYF.

About this clone itself: The sample contains more than one DNA sequence encoding this CDR3. The CDR3: CASSLLAGVNEQFF. CDR3 coding DNA: TGTGCCAGCAGCTTACTAGCGGGAGTGAATGAGCAGTTCTTC. The V call is TRBV7-2, the J call TRBJ2-1, with 10 bases that match TRBD2. Germline trimming cut 2 bases from V and 7 bases from J; bases unmatched to any gene: 2. Germline V gives CDR1 SGHTA, CDR2 FQGNSA. The CDR3 totals 14 residues.

The V gene is TRBV7-7, the J gene TRBJ2-1, with D perhaps assigned TRBD1 or TRBD2 (5 bases each). The CDR3 length is 15 residues. Germline V CDR1 and CDR2: SSHAT, FNYEAQ (reference sequence). The V gene lost 5 bases and the J gene lost 2 bases, with 13 bases spanning the gap. Here the CDR3 DNA reads TGTGCCAGCAGCACCGGGACCGCTACCTACAATGAGCAGTTCTTC. Amino acids: CASSTGTATYNEQFF.